The rows below give T cell receptor beta chains drawn from one sample of a study of shared clonotypes between healthy human individuals. Profiling relied on immunoSEQ multiplex PCR, and the TCRdb table lists in-frame clones only, not all of them. The table records about 960,000 clones, approximately 80% of them present only once. The sequenced sample consisted of memory CD4+ T cells sorted from blood. These receptors were obtained from a man aged 18 to 30 in good health. CDR3s include the opening cysteine and the closing phenylalanine or tryptophan. The order of the fields is J gene, clone size, V gene, D gene, CDR3 DNA, CDR3 protein. A D gene is named only where the DNA matches it firmly. Clone size is given for some rows only: seen once, a few or many times, or a class if the clone is expanded.

TRBJ1-2,NA,TRBV30,TRBD1,TGTGCCTGGAGTGTAGGAGGGGGCGGCTACACCTTC,CAWSVGGGGYTF
TRBJ2-7,NA,TRBV6-5,TRBD2,TGTGCCAGCAGTCGGGGGAGGGATTACTACGAGCAGTACTTC,CASSRGRDYYEQYF
TRBJ2-7,many,TRBV9,NA,TGTGCCAGCAGCGCAGGAGGGGGCAGGTACGAGCAGTACTTC,CASSAGGGRYEQYF
TRBJ2-7,NA,TRBV9,NA,TGTGCCAGCAGCGTAGGGAGCTGGACTTCCCACGAGCAGTACTTC,CASSVGSWTSHEQYF
TRBJ1-1,NA,TRBV5-5,NA,TGTGCCAGCAGCCGATCAATACGACAGGAGAAGAACACTGAAGCTTTCTTT,CASSRSIRQEKNTEAFF
TRBJ1-2,NA,TRBV30,NA,TGTGCCTGGAGTGCGAACGAAGGCTACACCTTC,CAWSANEGYTF
TRBJ2-1,few,TRBV18,TRBD2,TGTGCCAGCTCACCCTCTAGCGGGGGGGCACATGAGCAGTTCTTC,CASSPSSGGAHEQFF
TRBJ2-1,NA,TRBV11-2,NA,TGTGCCAGCAGCCCAGACAGGTATGGGCAGTTCTTC,CASSPDRYGQFF
TRBJ1-1,NA,TRBV16,NA,TGTGCCAGCAGCCTTGCGGGGTTGGCTGAAGCTTTCTTT,CASSLAGLAEAFF
TRBJ2-3,NA,TRBV19,NA,TGTGCCAGTAGTTCCCGGGCAGATACGCAGTATTTT,CASSSRADTQYF
TRBJ2-1,NA,TRBV2,NA,TGTGCCAGCAGTGATATGATAGCGGTTGTTCATGAGCAGTTCTTC,CASSDMIAVVHEQFF
TRBJ2-1,few,TRBV19,NA,TGTGCCAGTAAACTAGCCCAGGGAGAGCAGTTCTTC,CASKLAQGEQFF
TRBJ2-6,NA,TRBV7-2,NA,TGTGCCAGCAGCTCCATGGCGGGGTCTGGGGCCAACGTCCTGACTTTC,CASSSMAGSGANVLTF
TRBJ2-5,few,TRBV5-1,TRBD2,TGCGCCAGCAGCAGCGGGAGTTCGGAGACCCAGTACTTC,CASSSGSSETQYF
TRBJ2-1,NA,TRBV7-3,TRBD2,TGTGCCAGCAGCCCCTCTAGCGGGGGGGCAAATGAGCAGTTCTTC,CASSPSSGGANEQFF
TRBJ1-2,NA,TRBV28,TRBD1,TGTGCCAGCAGTATTACAGGGGGCTTCTATGGCTACACCTTC,CASSITGGFYGYTF
TRBJ1-2,NA,TRBV19,TRBD1,TGTGCCAGTAGTACCCCGGGACAGGGAATAGCTAACTATGGCTACACCTTC,CASSTPGQGIANYGYTF
TRBJ1-1,medium-sized,TRBV7-3,NA,TGTGCCAGCAGCTTAGGAGAAGGCACTGAAGCTTTCTTT,CASSLGEGTEAFF
TRBJ2-3,NA,TRBV7-2,TRBD2,TGTGCCAGCAGCTTTGCGGGAGGAGGCACAGATACGCAGTATTTT,CASSFAGGGTDTQYF
TRBJ1-4,NA,TRBV4-3,NA,TGCGCCAGCAGCCAAGAAGGCAGCCCTAATGAAAAACTGTTTTTT,CASSQEGSPNEKLFF
TRBJ2-7,NA,TRBV6-6,NA,TGTGCCAGCAGTTACCGGGACGGTGTGAGGGAGCAGTACTTC,CASSYRDGVREQYF
TRBJ1-5,few,TRBV10-2,TRBD1,TGCGCCAGCAGCCCCACAGGGGAGGCACAGCCCCAGCATTTT,CASSPTGEAQPQHF
TRBJ2-1,NA,TRBV19,TRBD2,TGTGCCAGTAGTCCCCCCGGGACTAGAGGCTTTGAGCAGTTCTTC,CASSPPGTRGFEQFF
TRBJ2-7,NA,TRBV10-3,TRBD1,TGTGCCATCAGTGGCGGACAGGGGGTCGGCGAGCAGTACTTC,CAISGGQGVGEQYF
TRBJ2-7,NA,TRBV25-1,NA,TGTGCCAGCAGTGAGCCGGGGACCTACGAGCAGTACTTC,CASSEPGTYEQYF
TRBJ2-7,NA,TRBV6-5,TRBD1,TGTGCCAGCAGCCAAGCAGGACAGGGGAGGAACGAGCAGTACTTC,CASSQAGQGRNEQYF
TRBJ2-5,NA,TRBV28,NA,TGTGCCAGCAGTTTAAGTCAGTCCTGGGGAACTCCGGAGACCCAGTACTTC,CASSLSQSWGTPETQYF
TRBJ2-2,NA,TRBV7-6,NA,TGTGCCAGCAGCAAAAAACAAACCGGGGAGCTGTTTTTT,CASSKKQTGELFF
TRBJ1-4,NA,TRBV10-2,NA,TGCGCCAGCAGGGGAGGGGGTTTTGAAAAACTGTTTTTT,CASRGGGFEKLFF
TRBJ1-5,NA,TRBV7-2,TRBD1,TGTGCCAGCAGCGAGGGGACAGTTGGTCGGCCCCAGCATTTT,CASSEGTVGRPQHF
TRBJ2-7,NA,TRBV27,NA,TGTGCCAGCAGTTTAGAGATCTCCTACGAGCAGTACTTC,CASSLEISYEQYF
TRBJ1-1,NA,TRBV6-1,NA,TGTGCCAGCAGTGATCCCCCGGGAGTGAACACTGAAGCTTTCTTT,CASSDPPGVNTEAFF
TRBJ1-4,once,TRBV4-3,NA,TGCGCCAGCAGCCAAGGACAGGCCGCCAATGAAAAACTGTTTTTT,CASSQGQAANEKLFF
TRBJ2-3,few,TRBV10-2,NA,TGCGCCAGCCGCGGGACCAGCACAGATACGCAGTATTTT,CASRGTSTDTQYF
TRBJ2-5,NA,TRBV30,NA,TGTGCCTGGAGTGTAAACTCAGGGTCAGGAGAGACCCAGTACTTC,CAWSVNSGSGETQYF
TRBJ2-5,NA,TRBV10-3,NA,TGTGCCATCAGTGTACCAGCGGGTGGCTTAGAGACCCAGTACTTC,CAISVPAGGLETQYF
TRBJ1-2,many,TRBV6-1,TRBD1,TGTGCCAGCAGTGGGGTTGAGGGGGCCGGTGGCTACACCTTC,CASSGVEGAGGYTF
TRBJ2-7,NA,TRBV10-3,TRBD1,TGTGCCATACAGGGGGCAGAACGGTCCTACGAGCAGTACTTC,CAIQGAERSYEQYF
TRBJ2-7,NA,TRBV9,NA,TGTGCCAGCAGCGGCTCTAGCGACGAGCAGTACTTC,CASSGSSDEQYF
TRBJ1-3,few,TRBV4-3,NA,TGCGCCAGCAGCCAAGATTCGACGGGGGGAAACACCATATATTTT,CASSQDSTGGNTIYF
TRBJ1-4,once,TRBV10-3,NA,TGTGCCATCAGTGCGGGCAGCCCAACTAATGAAAAACTGTTTTTT,CAISAGSPTNEKLFF
TRBJ2-3,once,TRBV6-1,NA,TGTGCCAGCAGACGATTAGATACGCAGTATTTT,CASRRLDTQYF
TRBJ2-5,NA,TRBV30,TRBD2,TGTGCCTGGAGTGACTGGGGGGGGGAGACCCAGTACTTC,CAWSDWGGETQYF
TRBJ2-5,NA,TRBV21-1,NA,TGTGCCAGCAGCAAAGTTCTGGAGACCCAGTACTTC,CASSKVLETQYF
TRBJ1-2,few,TRBV5-4,NA,TGTGCCAGCAGCCCGGGACCCAACTATGGCTACACCTTC,CASSPGPNYGYTF